Listed below are T cell receptor beta chains from one sample, sequenced in a study of blood T cells in healthy people across ages. Via MiXCR, TCRdb re-called the 5' RACE reads, giving one row per CDR3 protein. Of 1 million or so distinct CDR3 sequences listed, 45% are singletons. The source material was blood. These receptors were collected from a woman aged 55-69 years in good health. The CDR3 runs from the conserved cysteine through the conserved F or W. The D gene is left open where the match is weak.

V gene: TRBV4-1
CDR3 length: 16
D gene: TRBD2
J gene: TRBJ2-3
CDR3 protein: CASSPSYLAGGDTQYF

V gene: TRBV29-1
CDR3 length: 13
D gene: .
J gene: .
CDR3 protein: CSVDRGPGETQYF

V gene: TRBV10-3
CDR3 length: 12
D gene: TRBD2
J gene: TRBJ2-3
CDR3 protein: CATRGVRDTQYF

V gene: TRBV6-5
CDR3 length: 17
D gene: TRBD2
J gene: TRBJ2-1
CDR3 protein: CASSLAGGLAGVIEQFF

V gene: TRBV7-7
CDR3 length: 15
D gene: .
J gene: TRBJ2-1
CDR3 protein: CASSPRVAPYNEQFF

V gene: TRBV20-1
CDR3 length: 17
D gene: TRBD1
J gene: TRBJ2-3
CDR3 protein: CSARAPIGTGGGDTQYF

V gene: TRBV14
CDR3 length: 18
D gene: .
J gene: TRBJ2-3
CDR3 protein: CASSQDFWSPPRTDTQYF

V gene: TRBV3-1
CDR3 length: 16
D gene: .
J gene: TRBJ1-2
CDR3 protein: CASSQPKPGPEHGYTF

V gene: TRBV7-2
CDR3 length: 14
D gene: .
J gene: TRBJ1-5
CDR3 protein: CASSSPGQNQPQHF

V gene: TRBV6-6
CDR3 length: 13
D gene: .
J gene: TRBJ2-5
CDR3 protein: CASTQGGRETQYF